This T cell receptor (beta chain) was found in a study of blood T cell repertoires in COVID-19. Across the whole study: PBMCs, B-cell-depleted T cells, or T cells were the source of the cDNA or gDNA that made up the material.

This clone is a singleton in its sample. Original processing methods: Estimates of nucleated cell counts were drawn from the amplification of reference gene primers. The repertoire was sequenced with immunoSEQ multiplex PCR; TCRdb's copy has only in-frame clones and lacks some. That table gives V, J and clone size, and the DNA gave D and trimming. The data hold some 110,000 clones, with more than 75% observed a single time. This CDR3 spans 15 amino acids. CDR1 and CDR2 (germline): KGHDR, SFDVKD. V lost 6 bases, J lost 0 bases, and 13 bases lay in between. Sequences were obtained from peripheral blood. The V gene is TRBV24-1, the J gene TRBJ2-5; weak D call: TRBD2 (6 bases). This clonotype was sampled from a man aged 65 to 85 with acute or convalescent COVID-19. The CDR3 sequence is CATSFGSGNQETQYF. The CDR3 DNA reads TGTGCCACCAGTTTTGGTAGCGGAAACCAAGAGACCCAGTACTTC.